This T cell receptor beta chain was recorded in a study of T cells after yellow fever vaccination. 5'RACE template switching generated TCR cDNA, adding a universal primer site and UMIs. A single record per CDR3 protein comes from TCRdb applying MiXCR to the 5' RACE reads. Among hundreds of thousands of distinct CDR3 sequences listed, 4.1% were seen once. The CDR3 runs to 13 residues. Trimming took 6 bases from V and 5 from J, leaving 16 bases between them. CDR1 and CDR2 from the germline V gene are DFQATT and SNEGSKA (reference sequence). Study-level findings and limits: Subsequent to the booster, the majority of primary-vaccination clones reappeared (roughly 95% CD4, around 90% CD8). The appearance of a small share of clonotypes in both CD4 and CD8 compartments was observed.

This clonotype turned up a few times. Antigen: not known. The clonotype was recovered from a man younger than 35 who received the YFV17D yellow fever vaccine. The rearrangement uses TRBV20-1 and TRBJ1-2; TRBD1 is a possible D gene (6 bases). Sample: PBMCs, taken 5 days after the yellow fever booster vaccination. CDR3 sequence reads: CSAPTGKFYGYTF. The CDR3 bases are TGCAGTGCCCCTACAGGGAAGTTTTATGGCTACACCTTC.